One sample yielded the 8 T cell receptor beta chains listed below, sequenced in a study of T-cell reconstitution after alpha-beta-depleted transplantation in children. Preparation of the TCRbeta library involved a method that used unique molecular identifiers. Each CDR3 protein is one row after TCRdb ran MiXCR on the PCR reads. The sample lists around 45,000 distinct CDR3 sequences, around 50% occurring once. Here the sequenced sample was peripheral blood, taken before TCRalphabeta/CD19-depleted stem cell transplant. All receptors derive from a boy younger than two with SCID, due to receive a stem cell transplant.

The J gene is TRBJ2-7, the V gene TRBV20-1, with D uncertain. Deletions cut 3 bases from V and 4 bases from J, with 7 bases between. CDR1 and CDR2 (germline): DFQATT, SNEGSKA (reference sequence). The CDR3 runs 11 residues. CDR3 sequence reads: CSARGKYEQYF. The CDR3 DNA reads as TGCAGTGCTAGGGGCAAGTACGAGCAGTACTTC.

In this sample, this clonotype turned up a few times. The gene calls are TRBV4-1 and TRBJ2-2; perhaps TRBD1 as D (6 bases). The CDR3 sequence is 14 residues long. CDR1 and CDR2 (germline): MGHRA, YSYEKL. The ends were cut back, 5 bases at V and 4 bases at J, with 11 bases in the middle. The CDR3 loop is CASSSDRTTGELFF. The DNA for the CDR3 is TGCGCCAGCAGCTCGGACAGAACCACCGGGGAGCTGTTTTTT.

Turning to this clonotype: Since a much larger clone is just one base distant, this may be a read error. V is TRBV3-1 and J is TRBJ2-5; 9 nucleotides match TRBD2. V was clipped by 8 bases and J by 2 bases; unmatched bases: 9. Germline loops: CDR1 LGHDT, CDR2 YNNKEL (reference sequence). The CDR3 spans 15 residues. The CDR3 here is CASCLAGGEQETQYF. The CDR3 DNA reads as TGTGCCAGCTGCCTCGCGGGGGGGGAACAAGAGACCCAGTACTTC.

This clonotype was detected only a few times. The J gene is TRBJ2-7, the V gene TRBV12-3 or TRBV12-4; either TRBD1 or TRBD2 may fit D (5 bases each). This CDR3 has 13 residues. The V end lost 3 bases, the J end lost 4 bases, and 10 bases lay between the germline ends. CDR3 in DNA: TGTGCCAGCAGTTTTCGGGACGGTTACGAGCAGTACTTC. Protein: CASSFRDGYEQYF.

This sequence joins TRBV20-1 and TRBJ2-1; 10 bases are shared with TRBD2. The CDR3 loop spans 12 amino acids. Germline V gives CDR1 DFQATT, CDR2 SNEGSKA (reference sequence). The J segment lost 10 bases and the V segment lost 2 bases, leaving 2 bases of the junction unmatched. The chain's CDR3 is CSARTLAGEQFF. CDR3 nucleotides: TGCAGTGCTAGAACACTAGCGGGGGAGCAGTTCTTC.

V usage is TRBV4-1 and J usage is TRBJ2-3; maybe TRBD2 (5 bases). V was pared by 0 bases and J by 2 bases, with 12 bases between. The CDR3 has 16 amino acids. Germline lookup yields CDR1 MGHRA and CDR2 YSYEKL. The CDR3 sequence: CASSQDPSPPTDTQYF. In DNA form, the CDR3 reads TGCGCCAGCAGCCAAGATCCTAGCCCGCCCACAGATACGCAGTATTTT.

J is TRBJ2-1 and V is TRBV20-1; no clear D. Germline V gene sequence: CDR1 DFQATT, CDR2 SNEGSKA (reference sequence). The CDR3 runs to 12 residues. The V end was cut by 4 bases, the J end by 4 bases, with 8 bases between. The CDR3 is CSANNLYNEQFF. In DNA, the CDR3 is TGCAGTGCTAACAACCTGTACAATGAGCAGTTCTTC.

This clonotype was detected a few times. The V call is TRBV20-1, the J call TRBJ1-6; D unclear. Germline lookup yields CDR1 DFQATT and CDR2 SNEGSKA (reference sequence). The CDR3 totals 12 residues. CDR3 coding DNA: TGCAGCCCCCGGGCGGTAGGATCACCCCTCCACTTT. This sequence encodes CSPRAVGSPLHF.